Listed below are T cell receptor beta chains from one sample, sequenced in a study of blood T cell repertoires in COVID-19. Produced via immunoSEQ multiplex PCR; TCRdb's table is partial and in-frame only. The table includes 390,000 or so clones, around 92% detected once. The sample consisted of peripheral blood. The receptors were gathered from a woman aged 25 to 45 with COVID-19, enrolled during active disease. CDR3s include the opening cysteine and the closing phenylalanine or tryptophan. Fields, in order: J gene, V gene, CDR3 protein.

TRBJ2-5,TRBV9,CASSVGPSSGTIQETQYF
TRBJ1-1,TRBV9,CASSVGEGLNTEAFF
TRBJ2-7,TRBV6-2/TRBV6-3,CASSNRDRVEQYF
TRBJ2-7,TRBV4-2,CASSQVGRGDLSYEQYF
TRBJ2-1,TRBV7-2,CASSLYRGRAYNEQFF
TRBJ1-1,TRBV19,CASSVEALNTEAFF
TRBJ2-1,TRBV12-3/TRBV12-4,CADSRMYNEQFF
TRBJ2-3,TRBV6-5,CASSYLRNTDTQYF
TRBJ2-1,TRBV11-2,CASSSGLAGLNEQFF
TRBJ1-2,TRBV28,CASSIIQGFYTF
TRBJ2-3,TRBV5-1,CASRATFPSGADTQYF
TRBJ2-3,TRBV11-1,CASSPRAIADTDTQYF
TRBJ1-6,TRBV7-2,CASSLGRPYSYNSPLHF
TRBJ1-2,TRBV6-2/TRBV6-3,CASSPGTAYRGSYGYTF
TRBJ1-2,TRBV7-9,CASSQPGQGEEGYTF
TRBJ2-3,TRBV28,CASDPGLAFTDTQYF
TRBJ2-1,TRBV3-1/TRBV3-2,CASSQEGGFYNEQFF
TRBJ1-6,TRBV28,CASSWAGTDYSPLHF
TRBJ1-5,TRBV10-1,CASSVGRNQPQHF
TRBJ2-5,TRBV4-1,CASSQDSLQETQYF
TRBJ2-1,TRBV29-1,CSVRREGPDEQFF
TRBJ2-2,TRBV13,CASSPQGLISGELFF
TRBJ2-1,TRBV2,CASRDRGKIRDHEQFF
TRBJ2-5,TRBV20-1,CSASREVGETQYF
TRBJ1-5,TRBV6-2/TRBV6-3,CASSYHPTGAIWGNQPQHF
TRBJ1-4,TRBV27,CASSLSWQGTEKLFF
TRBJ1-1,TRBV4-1,CASSQAGVGNTEAFF
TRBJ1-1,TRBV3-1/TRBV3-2,CASSQDLERRNTEAFF